Following are 4 T cell receptor beta chains from one sample sequenced in a study of a mutant IDH1 vaccine in newly diagnosed glioma. Sequencing used immunoSEQ multiplex PCR; TCRdb keeps in-frame clones, though not all of them. This table has 85,000 to 100,000 clones, around 80% appearing once. Time point here: baseline, week 1 (first vaccination visit). Regarding treatment: pre-vaccination baseline after standard-of-care therapy. The specimen was PBMCs, collected from a glioma patient treated with radiotherapy, temozolomide or both. These receptors were taken from a man aged 35-49 years with glioma.

This clone was seen only once. The rearrangement links TRBV28 to TRBJ1-2; TRBD1 is a possible D gene (6 bases). The CDR3 contains 14 residues. Germline assignment: CDR1 MDHEN and CDR2 SYDVKM. Trimming removed 6 bases from V and 2 bases from J, with 13 bases in between. CDR3 in DNA: TGTGCCAGCAGGCCTGGACAGTGGAACTATGGCTACACCTTC. Protein: CASRPGQWNYGYTF.

This chain connects TRBV5-3 to TRBJ2-5; 8 nucleotides agree with TRBD2. TRBV5-3 is assigned to the ORF class and has an uncertain function. This CDR3 comprises 16 residues. Losses at the gene ends were 2 bases for V and 1 base for J; bases not matched to a gene: 7. The CDR3 spells CARSFCAGGLQETQYF. CDR3 nucleotide sequence: TGTGCCAGAAGCTTCTGCGCGGGGGGACTCCAAGAGACCCAGTACTTC.

The V gene is TRBV7-9, the J gene TRBJ2-1; perhaps TRBD1 as D (5 bases). Germline CDR1 SEHNR, CDR2 FQNEAQ (reference sequence). With 2 bases removed from V and 0 bases from J, the gap between germline ends came to 14 bases. The CDR3 sequence is 17 residues long. The CDR3 sequence: CASSLQGWRVSYNEQFF. CDR3 sequence (DNA): TGTGCCAGCAGCTTACAGGGATGGAGAGTCTCCTACAATGAGCAGTTCTTC.

The chain carries TRBV30 and TRBJ1-1; D unresolved. Trimming left V 0 bases short and J 8 bases short, with 19 bases between. The length of the CDR3 is 15 residues. The germline gives CDR1 GTSNPN, CDR2 SVGIG (reference sequence). The CDR3 DNA sequence: TGTGCCTGGAGTGTCCCCTCTCCGGGTCCTATAGAAGCTTTCTTT. It codes for CAWSVPSPGPIEAFF.